Below are 10 T cell receptor beta chains sequenced from a single sample in a study of blood T cell repertoires in COVID-19. Using immunoSEQ multiplex PCR, the repertoire was profiled, and TCRdb retains in-frame clones only, with some absent. The profile covers 150,000 to 200,000 clones, with approximately 89% appearing a single time and 6.2% taken by the ten largest. Sequenced input: PBMCs or T cells enriched from blood (not recorded which). These receptors came from a man in his forties or fifties who had recovered from COVID-19.

The J gene is TRBJ1-2, the V gene TRBV19; TRBD1 might be the D (5 bases). The CDR3 loop spans 15 amino acids. Per germline, CDR1 LNHDA and CDR2 SQIVND (reference sequence). The germline V and J ends were trimmed by 0 bases and 8 bases, with 16 bases remaining between them. CDR3 bases: TGTGCCAGTAGTATAGATCTGGCAGGGAATGACGGCTACACCTTC. This sequence encodes CASSIDLAGNDGYTF.

V usage is TRBV29-1 and J usage is TRBJ1-6; possible D gene TRBD1, 5 bases. CDR3 length: 13 amino acids. Germline V gene sequence: CDR1 SQVTM, CDR2 ANQGSEA. V was pared by 7 bases and J by 7 bases, with 14 bases between. This CDR3 is CSAKRDFNSPLHF. Written as DNA, the CDR3 is TGCAGCGCTAAACGGGACTTCAATTCACCCCTCCACTTT.

The chain carries TRBV7-9 and TRBJ1-5; D unclear. This CDR3 has 13 residues. Germline CDR1 and CDR2: SEHNR and FQNEAQ (reference sequence). The V end lost 0 bases, the J end lost 6 bases, and 6 bases lay between the germline ends. CDR3 residues: CASSLAAGQPQHF. In DNA form, the CDR3 reads TGTGCCAGCAGCTTAGCTGCGGGTCAGCCCCAGCATTTT.

This sequence joins TRBV11-2 and TRBJ2-5, with 8 positions matching TRBD1. The CDR3 is made up of 19 amino acids. J gave up 0 bases and V 1 base, and 13 bases lay outside the gene matches. The germline V gene has CDR1 SGHAT and CDR2 FQNNGV. The CDR3 loop reads CASSLGGGDRIPYQETQYF. The CDR3 DNA follows: TGTGCCAGCAGCTTAGGCGGAGGGGACAGGATCCCGTACCAAGAGACCCAGTACTTC.

V and J are TRBV28 and TRBJ2-7; D possibly corresponds to TRBD1 (6 bases). Deletions cut 7 bases from V and 3 bases from J, with 7 bases between. This CDR3 comprises 11 residues. CDR1 is MDHEN and CDR2 is SYDVKM in the germline V gene. CDR3 sequence (DNA): TGTGCCAGCATAGGGGGCTACGAGCAGTACTTC. Protein sequence: CASIGGYEQYF.

V is TRBV6-5 and J is TRBJ2-5, with 9 nucleotides matching TRBD1. Per the germline V gene, CDR1 is MNHEY and CDR2 is SVGAGI. The CDR3 totals 14 residues. V lost 6 bases to trimming and J lost 5 bases; unmatched junction nucleotides: 7. The CDR3 nucleotides read TGTGCCAGCAGCGGAACAGGGGGCGTGGAGACCCAGTACTTC. Encoded protein: CASSGTGGVETQYF.

Only one count was recorded for this clone. The chain has TRBV25-1 and TRBJ1-1, with 11 bases that match TRBD1. V gave up 7 bases and J gave up 5 bases; unmatched junction bases: 6. The CDR3 runs 14 residues. Per germline, CDR1 MGHDK and CDR2 SYGVNS. In DNA form, the CDR3 reads TGTGCCAGCAAGGGACAGGGGGGAAAAACTGAAGCTTTCTTT. Translating it yields CASKGQGGKTEAFF.

The rearrangement joins TRBV5-1 to TRBJ1-1, with a tentative D call TRBD1 (6 bases). The germline V gene encodes CDR1 SGHRS and CDR2 YFSETQ. Trimming shortened V by 2 bases and J by 9 bases, and 17 bases separated the two germline ends. The CDR3 extends over 14 amino acids. CDR3 bases: TGCGCCAGCAGCTTTACAGGGCGCGATGTAAAAGCTTTCTTT. It codes for CASSFTGRDVKAFF.

This chain links TRBV5-4 with TRBJ2-3, with 10 bases fitting TRBD2. V lost 3 bases and J lost 5; bases outside the gene matches: 6. The CDR3 sequence is 15 residues long. The germline V gene has CDR1 SGHNT and CDR2 YYREEE (reference sequence). The CDR3 coding sequence is TGTGCCAGCAGCTCCGAGCGGGGGGGACAAGATACGCAGTATTTT. This sequence encodes CASSSERGGQDTQYF.

V and J are TRBV6-5 and TRBJ2-7; TRBD1 is a possible D gene (5 bases). Germline CDR1 reads MNHEY; CDR2 reads SVGAGI. This CDR3 region has 14 residues. V was pared by 3 bases and J by 3 bases, with 12 bases between. The CDR3 loop is CASSYGSRDYEQYF. CDR3 nucleotide sequence: TGTGCCAGCAGTTATGGCAGCAGGGACTACGAGCAGTACTTC.